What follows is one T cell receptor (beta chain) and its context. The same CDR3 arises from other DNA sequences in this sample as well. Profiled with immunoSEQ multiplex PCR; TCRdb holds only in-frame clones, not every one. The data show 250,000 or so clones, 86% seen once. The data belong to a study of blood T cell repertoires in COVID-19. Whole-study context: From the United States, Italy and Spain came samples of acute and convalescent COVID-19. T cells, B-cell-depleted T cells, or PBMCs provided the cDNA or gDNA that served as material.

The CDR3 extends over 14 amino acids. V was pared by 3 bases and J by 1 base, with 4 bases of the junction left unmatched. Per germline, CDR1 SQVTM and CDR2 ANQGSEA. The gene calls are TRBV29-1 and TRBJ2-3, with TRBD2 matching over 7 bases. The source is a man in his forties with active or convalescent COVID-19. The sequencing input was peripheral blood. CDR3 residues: CSVDGGRGTDTQYF. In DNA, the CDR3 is TGCAGCGTTGACGGGGGGAGGGGCACAGATACGCAGTATTTT.